Listed here are 7 T cell receptor beta chains from one sample, sequenced in a study of CD8+CD57+ T cells in acquired aplastic anemia. Genomic DNA provided the template from which TCR beta VDJ and CDR3 profiles were obtained. Using its own MiXCR run on the reads, TCRdb lists one record per CDR3 protein. In the table there are approximately 200,000 distinct CDR3 sequences, about 59% of which are singletons. Sequencing input: sorted CD4+, CD8+, or CD8+CD57+ T cells (not recorded which) from PBMCs. The receptor set was obtained from a human donor in good health.

This clonotype was seen at least ten times. This sequence joins TRBV5-6 and TRBJ2-1, with TRBD2 identical over 9 bases. CDR1 and CDR2 from the germline V gene are SGHDT and YYEEEE. V shed 3 bases, J shed 7 bases, and the junction held 14 bases outside the gene matches. The CDR3 totals 17 residues. The CDR3 coding sequence is TGTGCCAGCAGCTGGGCTAGCGGGACTGAATCCCTAAATGAGCAGTTCTTC. It yields the protein CASSWASGTESLNEQFF.

V and J are TRBV15 and TRBJ2-5; D is undetermined. Germline V gives CDR1 LNHNV, CDR2 YYDKDF (reference sequence). The CDR3 runs 13 residues. V dropped 5 bases and J dropped 2 bases, with 9 bases sitting between them. Here the CDR3 reads CATSSYTQETQYF. CDR3 coding DNA: TGTGCCACCAGCTCATACACGCAAGAGACCCAGTACTTC.

This clonotype has ten or more counts. The genes are TRBV6-2 or TRBV6-3 and TRBJ2-7; D gene unclear. The CDR3 loop spans 15 amino acids. Trimming shortened V by 8 bases and J by 5 bases, and 22 bases separated the two germline ends. Looked up from germline, CDR1 is MNHEY and CDR2 is SVGEGT. The CDR3 spells CASAEPSDGVHEQYF. CDR3 bases: TGTGCCAGCGCAGAACCGTCGGACGGAGTCCACGAGCAGTACTTC.

The chain combines TRBV29-1 with TRBJ1-2; no clear D gene. Germline V gene lookup returns CDR1 SQVTM and CDR2 ANQGSEA. The V end lost 3 bases, the J end lost 4 bases, and 15 bases lay between the germline ends. This CDR3 spans 14 amino acids. CDR3 protein: CSVDFPGPFYGYTF. CDR3 nucleotide sequence: TGCAGCGTTGATTTTCCCGGACCCTTCTATGGCTACACCTTC.

This clonotype was picked up a small number of times. A read error is possible here, since a much larger clone lies one base away. Here the CDR3 omits its conserved ending phenylalanine or tryptophan, so a read error is the likely source. The genes are TRBV12-3 or TRBV12-4 and TRBJ1-2; unclear D gene. The CDR3 length is 14 residues. V was shortened by 7 bases and J by 3 bases, with 15 bases between the two germline ends. The CDR3 loop is CASTQLAEDYGYTS. As DNA, the CDR3 is TGTGCCAGCACCCAACTCGCGGAGGACTATGGCTACACCTCC.

This clonotype was counted ten times or more. The gene calls are TRBV10-3 and TRBJ1-5, with 7 bases aligning to TRBD1. With 3 bases clipped from V and 6 bases from J, the junction kept 11 bases outside the gene matches. CDR3 length equals 16 residues. The V gene's germline CDR1 is ENHRY and CDR2 SYGVKD. CDR3 nucleotide sequence: TGTGCCATCAGTGAAGACAGGACAGGTTCGAGTCAGCCCCAGCATTTT. Residues: CAISEDRTGSSQPQHF.

Many counts were recorded for this clonotype. This chain links TRBV6-1 with TRBJ2-1; weak D call: TRBD2 (6 bases). V lost 6 bases and J lost 9, with 18 bases in between. The CDR3 extends over 14 amino acids. Germline-derived CDR1 and CDR2 are MNHNS and SASEGT. In DNA form, the CDR3 reads TGTGCCAGCAGCCTGTCACTAGCATCCAGTGAGCAGTTCTTC. This codes for CASSLSLASSEQFF.